Here is one T cell receptor beta chain with its context. Trimming took off 0 bases at V and 7 bases at J, with 4 bases between the two ends. Germline CDR1 reads LNHNV; CDR2 reads YYDKDF (reference sequence). There are 12 residues in the CDR3. These data belong to a study of blood T cell repertoires in COVID-19. Study context: COVID-19 samples, acute and convalescent, were from the United States, Italy and Spain. T cells, B-cell-depleted T cells, or PBMCs provided the cDNA or gDNA that served as material.

In the source study's methods: Reference gene primer amplification gave estimated nucleated cell counts. Clones were sequenced by immunoSEQ multiplex PCR, and TCRdb holds only the in-frame ones, with some missing. The DNA gave D and trimming, while V, J and clone size come from that table. The top ten clones hold approximately 20% of a sample with under 75,000 clones, less than 75% of them seen once. The chain joins TRBV15 to TRBJ2-1; unclear D gene. The source material was peripheral blood. The origin of this receptor is a man between 60 and 70 years old with acute or convalescent COVID-19. The chain's CDR3 is CATSRDRNEQFF. DNA for the CDR3: TGTGCCACCAGCAGAGACCGTAATGAGCAGTTCTTC.